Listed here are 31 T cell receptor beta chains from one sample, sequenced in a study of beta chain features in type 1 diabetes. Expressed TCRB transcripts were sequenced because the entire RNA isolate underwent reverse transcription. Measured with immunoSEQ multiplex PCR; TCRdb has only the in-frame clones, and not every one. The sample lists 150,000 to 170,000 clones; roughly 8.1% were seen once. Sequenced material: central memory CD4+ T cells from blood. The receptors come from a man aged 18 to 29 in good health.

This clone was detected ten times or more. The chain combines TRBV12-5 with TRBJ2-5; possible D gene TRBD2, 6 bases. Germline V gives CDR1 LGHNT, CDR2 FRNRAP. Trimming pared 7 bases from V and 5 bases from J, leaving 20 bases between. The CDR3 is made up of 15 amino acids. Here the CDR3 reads CASAPAGPWGETQYF. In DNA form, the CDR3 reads TGTGCTAGTGCTCCCGCGGGACCCTGGGGGGAGACCCAGTACTTC.

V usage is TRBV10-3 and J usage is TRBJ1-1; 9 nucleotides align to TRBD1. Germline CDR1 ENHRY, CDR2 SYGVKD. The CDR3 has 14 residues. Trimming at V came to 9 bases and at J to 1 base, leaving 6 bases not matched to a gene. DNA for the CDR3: TGTGCCATTAACCCGGGACAGGGGAACACTGAAGCTTTCTTT. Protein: CAINPGQGNTEAFF.

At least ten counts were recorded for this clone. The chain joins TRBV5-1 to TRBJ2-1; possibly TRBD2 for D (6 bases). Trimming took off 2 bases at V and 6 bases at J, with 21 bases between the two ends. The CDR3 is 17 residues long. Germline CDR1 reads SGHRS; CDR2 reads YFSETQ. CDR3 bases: TGCGCCAGCAGCTTCTATACTCGGGGACTGGGTGGCAATGAGCAGTTCTTC. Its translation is CASSFYTRGLGGNEQFF.

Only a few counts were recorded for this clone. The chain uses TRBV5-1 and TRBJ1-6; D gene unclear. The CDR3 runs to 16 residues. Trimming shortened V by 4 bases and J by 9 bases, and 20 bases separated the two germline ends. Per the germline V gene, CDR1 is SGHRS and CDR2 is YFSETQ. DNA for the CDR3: TGCGCCAGCAGCGAGCAACCAGAGGGAGGCGGTTCACCCCTCCACTTT. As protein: CASSEQPEGGGSPLHF.

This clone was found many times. The CDR3 coding sequence is TGTGCCAGCAGCTTAGGGGGGTACAGGGTTCCTTCCTACGAGCAGTACTTC. Translated, it gives CASSLGGYRVPSYEQYF. The chain couples TRBV7-9 to TRBJ2-7, with TRBD1 as a possible D gene (6 bases). Germline loops: CDR1 SEHNR, CDR2 FQNEAQ (reference sequence). This CDR3 has 17 residues. V shed 1 base and J shed 1 base, with 17 bases lying between them.

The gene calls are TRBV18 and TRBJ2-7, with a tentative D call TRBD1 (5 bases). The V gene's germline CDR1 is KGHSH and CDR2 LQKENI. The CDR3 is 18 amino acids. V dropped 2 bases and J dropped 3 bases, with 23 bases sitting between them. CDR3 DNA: TGTGCCAGCTCACCAGAGGAAGCCAAGGGGCCGGCCGGCTACGAGCAGTACTTC. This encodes CASSPEEAKGPAGYEQYF.

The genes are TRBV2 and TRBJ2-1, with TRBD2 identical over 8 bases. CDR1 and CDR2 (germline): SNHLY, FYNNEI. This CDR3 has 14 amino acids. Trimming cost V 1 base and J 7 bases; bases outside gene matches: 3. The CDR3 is CASSEVAGGNEQFF. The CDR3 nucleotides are TGTGCCAGCAGTGAAGTGGCGGGAGGTAATGAGCAGTTCTTC. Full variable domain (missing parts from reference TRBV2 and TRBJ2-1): EPEVTQTPSHQVTQMGQEVILRCVPISNHLYFYWYRQILGQKVEFLVSFYNNEISEKSEIFDDQFSVERPDGSNFTLKIRSTKLEDSAMYFCASSEVAGGNEQFFGPGTRLTVL.

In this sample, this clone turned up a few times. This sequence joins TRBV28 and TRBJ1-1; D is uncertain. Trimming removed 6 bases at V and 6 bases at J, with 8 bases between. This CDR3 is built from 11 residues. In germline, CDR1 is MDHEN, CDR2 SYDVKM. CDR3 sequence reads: CASRRYAEAFF. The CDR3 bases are TGTGCCAGCAGGAGGTACGCTGAAGCTTTCTTT. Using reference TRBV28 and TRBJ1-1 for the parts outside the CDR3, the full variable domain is DVKVTQSSRYLVKRTGEKVFLECVQDMDHENMFWYRQDPGLGLRLIYFSYDVKMKEKGDIPEGYSVSREKKERFSLILESASTNQTSMYLCASRRYAEAFFGQGTRLTVV.

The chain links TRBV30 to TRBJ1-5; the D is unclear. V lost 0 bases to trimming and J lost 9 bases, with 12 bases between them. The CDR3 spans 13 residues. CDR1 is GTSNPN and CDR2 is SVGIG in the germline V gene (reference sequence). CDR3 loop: CAWSVAGNGPQHF. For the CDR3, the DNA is TGTGCCTGGAGTGTAGCCGGGAACGGGCCCCAGCATTTT.

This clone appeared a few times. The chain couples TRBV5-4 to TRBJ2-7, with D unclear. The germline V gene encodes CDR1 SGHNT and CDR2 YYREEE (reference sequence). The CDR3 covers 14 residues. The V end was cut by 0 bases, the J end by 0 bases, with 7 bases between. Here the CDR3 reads CASSLEQNSYEQYF. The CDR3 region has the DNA TGTGCCAGCAGCTTGGAACAGAACTCCTACGAGCAGTACTTC. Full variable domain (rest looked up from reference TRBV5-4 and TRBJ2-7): ETGVTQSPTHLIKTRGQQVTLRCSSQSGHNTVSWYQQALGQGPQFIFQYYREEENGRGNFPPRFSGLQFPNYSSELNVNALELDDSALYLCASSLEQNSYEQYFGPGTRLTVT.

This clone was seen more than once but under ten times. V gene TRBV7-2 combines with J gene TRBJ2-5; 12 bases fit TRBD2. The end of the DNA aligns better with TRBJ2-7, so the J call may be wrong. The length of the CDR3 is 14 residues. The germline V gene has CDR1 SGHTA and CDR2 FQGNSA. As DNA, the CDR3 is TGTGCCAGCAGCTTCCTAGCGGGAGGGTACGAGCAGTACTTC. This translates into CASSFLAGGYEQYF.

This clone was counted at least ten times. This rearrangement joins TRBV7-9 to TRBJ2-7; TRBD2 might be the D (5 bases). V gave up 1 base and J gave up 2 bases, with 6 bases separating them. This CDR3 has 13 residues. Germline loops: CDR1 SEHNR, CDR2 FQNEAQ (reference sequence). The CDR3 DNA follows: TGTGCCAGCAGCTTAGGGAGGACCTACGAGCAGTACTTC. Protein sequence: CASSLGRTYEQYF.

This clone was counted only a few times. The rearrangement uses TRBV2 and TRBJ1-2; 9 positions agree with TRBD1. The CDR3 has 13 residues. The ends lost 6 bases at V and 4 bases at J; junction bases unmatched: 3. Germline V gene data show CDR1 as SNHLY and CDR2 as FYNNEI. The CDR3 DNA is TGTGCCAGCAGAGGGGACAGGGTCTATGGCTACACCTTC. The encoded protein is CASRGDRVYGYTF.

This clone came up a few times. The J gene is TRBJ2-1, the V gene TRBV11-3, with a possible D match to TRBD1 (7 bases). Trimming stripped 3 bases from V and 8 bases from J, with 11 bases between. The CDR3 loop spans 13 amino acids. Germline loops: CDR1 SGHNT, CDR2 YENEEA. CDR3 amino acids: CASSFRGADEQFF. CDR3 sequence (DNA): TGTGCCAGCAGCTTCAGGGGGGCGGATGAGCAGTTCTTC.

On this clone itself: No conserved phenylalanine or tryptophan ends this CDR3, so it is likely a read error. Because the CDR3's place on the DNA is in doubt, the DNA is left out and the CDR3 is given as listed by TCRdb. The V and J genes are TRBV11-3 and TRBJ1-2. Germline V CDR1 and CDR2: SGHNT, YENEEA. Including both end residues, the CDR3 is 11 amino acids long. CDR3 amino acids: CASSTTGIGTM.

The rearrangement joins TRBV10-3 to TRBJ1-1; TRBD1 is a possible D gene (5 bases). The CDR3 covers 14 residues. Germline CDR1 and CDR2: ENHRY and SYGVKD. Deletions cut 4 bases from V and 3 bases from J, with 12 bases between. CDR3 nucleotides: TGTGCCATCAGTGTTCAGGGTTCCCACACTGAAGCTTTCTTT. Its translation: CAISVQGSHTEAFF.

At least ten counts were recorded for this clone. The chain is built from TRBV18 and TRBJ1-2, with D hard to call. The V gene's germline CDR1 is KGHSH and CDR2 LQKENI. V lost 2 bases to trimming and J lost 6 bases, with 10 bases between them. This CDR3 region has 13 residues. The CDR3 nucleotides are TGTGCCAGCTCACCATCTCGGGGAGATGGCTACACCTTC. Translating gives CASSPSRGDGYTF.

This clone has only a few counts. This chain's CDR3 is CASSHPWEGEKLFF. The CDR3 region has the DNA TGTGCCAGCAGCCATCCCTGGGAGGGTGAAAAACTGTTTTTT. V gene TRBV11-2 combines with J gene TRBJ1-4; no reliable D call. There are 14 residues in the CDR3. V lost 5 bases, J lost 7 bases, and 14 bases lay in between. The germline V gene encodes CDR1 SGHAT and CDR2 FQNNGV.

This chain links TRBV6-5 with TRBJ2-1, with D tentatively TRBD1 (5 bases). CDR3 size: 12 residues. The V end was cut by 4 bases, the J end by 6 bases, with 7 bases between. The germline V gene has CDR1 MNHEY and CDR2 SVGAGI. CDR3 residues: CASSWGINEQFF. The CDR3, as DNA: TGTGCCAGCAGTTGGGGCATCAATGAGCAGTTCTTC.

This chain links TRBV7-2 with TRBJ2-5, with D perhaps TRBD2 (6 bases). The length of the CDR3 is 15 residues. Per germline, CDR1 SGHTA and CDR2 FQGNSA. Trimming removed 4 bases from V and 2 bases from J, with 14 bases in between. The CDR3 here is CASSSGSSEQETQYF. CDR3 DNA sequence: TGTGCCAGCAGCTCCGGGTCTAGCGAACAAGAGACCCAGTACTTC.

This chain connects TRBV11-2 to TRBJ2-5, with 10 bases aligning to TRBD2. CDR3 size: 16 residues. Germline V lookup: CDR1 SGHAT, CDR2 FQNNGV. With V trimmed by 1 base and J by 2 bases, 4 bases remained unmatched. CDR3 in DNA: TGTGCCAGCAGCTTAGGACTAGCGGGCTATCAAGAGACCCAGTACTTC. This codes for CASSLGLAGYQETQYF.

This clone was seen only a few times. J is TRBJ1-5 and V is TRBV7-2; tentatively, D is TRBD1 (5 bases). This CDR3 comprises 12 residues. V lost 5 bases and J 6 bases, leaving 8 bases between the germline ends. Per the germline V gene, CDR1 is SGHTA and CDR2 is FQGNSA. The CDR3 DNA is TGTGCCAGCAGCGAAGGGGTTCAGCCCCAGCATTTT. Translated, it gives CASSEGVQPQHF.

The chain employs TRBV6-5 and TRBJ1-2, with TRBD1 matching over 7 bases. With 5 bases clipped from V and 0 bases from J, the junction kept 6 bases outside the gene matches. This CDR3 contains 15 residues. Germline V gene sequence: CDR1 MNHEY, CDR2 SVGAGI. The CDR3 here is CASSIFGTANYGYTF. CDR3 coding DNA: TGTGCCAGCAGTATCTTTGGGACAGCTAACTATGGCTACACCTTC.

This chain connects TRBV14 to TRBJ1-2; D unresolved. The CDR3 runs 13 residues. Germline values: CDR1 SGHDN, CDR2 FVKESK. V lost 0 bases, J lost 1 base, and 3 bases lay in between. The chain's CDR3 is CASSQDGNYGYTF. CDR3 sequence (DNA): TGTGCCAGCAGCCAAGACGGTAACTATGGCTACACCTTC.

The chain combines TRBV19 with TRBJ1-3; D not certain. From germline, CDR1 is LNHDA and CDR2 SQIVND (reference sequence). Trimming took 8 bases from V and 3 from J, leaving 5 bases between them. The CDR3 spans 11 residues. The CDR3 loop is CASRVGNTIYF. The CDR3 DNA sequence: TGTGCCAGTCGGGTTGGAAACACCATATATTTT. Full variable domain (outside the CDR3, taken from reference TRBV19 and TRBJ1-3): DGGITQSPKYLFRKEGQNVTLSCEQNLNHDAMYWYRQDPGQGLRLIYYSQIVNDFQKGDIAEGYSVSREKKESFPLTVTSAQKNPTAFYLCASRVGNTIYFGEGSWLTVV.

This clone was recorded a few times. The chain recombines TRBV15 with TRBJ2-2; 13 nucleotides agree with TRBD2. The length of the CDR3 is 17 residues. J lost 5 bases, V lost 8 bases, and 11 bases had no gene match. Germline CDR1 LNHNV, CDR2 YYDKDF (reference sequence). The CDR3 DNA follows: TGTGCCACCGGGAGAGGACTAGCGGGAGTTGGGACCGGGGAGCTGTTTTTT. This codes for CATGRGLAGVGTGELFF.

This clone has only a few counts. The CDR3 DNA is TGTGCCTGGAGGGGGACGGGACAGGGTCGTCTCTACGAGCAGTACTTC. Translated: CAWRGTGQGRLYEQYF. This chain uses TRBV30 with TRBJ2-5, with 9 bases matching TRBD1. The J call may be incorrect, as the DNA end agrees better with TRBJ2-7. There are 16 residues in the CDR3. The germline gives CDR1 GTSNPN, CDR2 SVGIG (reference sequence).

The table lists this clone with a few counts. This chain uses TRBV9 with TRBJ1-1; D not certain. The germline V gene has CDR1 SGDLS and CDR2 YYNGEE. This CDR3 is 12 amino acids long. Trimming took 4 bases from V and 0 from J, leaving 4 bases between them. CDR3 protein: CASSPMNTEAFF. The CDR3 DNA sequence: TGTGCCAGCAGCCCTATGAACACTGAAGCTTTCTTT.

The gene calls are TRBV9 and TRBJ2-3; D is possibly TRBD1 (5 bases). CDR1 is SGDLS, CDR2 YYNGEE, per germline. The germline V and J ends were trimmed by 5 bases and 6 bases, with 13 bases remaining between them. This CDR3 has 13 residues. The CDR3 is CASRRIGADTQYF. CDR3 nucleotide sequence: TGTGCCAGCAGACGTATTGGGGCGGATACGCAGTATTTT.

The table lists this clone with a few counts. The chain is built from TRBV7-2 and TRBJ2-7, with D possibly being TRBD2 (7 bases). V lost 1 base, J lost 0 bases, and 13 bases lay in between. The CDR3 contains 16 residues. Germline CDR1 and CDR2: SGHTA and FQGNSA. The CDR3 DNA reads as TGTGCCAGCAGCTTAGACCGCGGGGGCCTCTCCTACGAGCAGTACTTC. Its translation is CASSLDRGGLSYEQYF.

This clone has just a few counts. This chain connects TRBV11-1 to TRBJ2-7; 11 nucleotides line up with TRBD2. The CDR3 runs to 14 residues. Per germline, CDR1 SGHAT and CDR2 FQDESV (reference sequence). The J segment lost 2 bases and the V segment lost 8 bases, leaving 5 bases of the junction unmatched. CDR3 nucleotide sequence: TGTGCCAGCGGAGCGACTAGCGGGGCCTACGAGCAGTACTTC. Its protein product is CASGATSGAYEQYF.